The 24 T cell receptor beta chains in this list originate from one sample, sequenced in a study of cytomegalovirus exposure and HLA in healthy donors. A multiplex PCR was run with 60 Vbeta primers and 13 Jbeta primers. Some clones are missing from TCRdb's copy, which holds only in-frame ones; the method was immunoSEQ multiplex PCR. The table has around 200,000 clones, 65% to 90% seen once. What was sequenced was PBMCs. These receptor sequences come from a middle-aged man in good health and CMV-seropositive.

V is TRBV19 and J is TRBJ1-5, with 9 positions matching TRBD1. Germline V lookup: CDR1 LNHDA, CDR2 SQIVND (reference sequence). Trimming cost V 2 bases and J 3 bases; bases outside gene matches: 8. The CDR3 is 17 residues long. CDR3 region: CASSIPTGTGYNQPQHF. The CDR3 DNA is TGTGCCAGTAGTATACCGACCGGGACAGGGTACAATCAGCCCCAGCATTTT.

The sample holds a few counts of this clone. The CDR3 coding sequence is TGCGCCAGCAGCCAAGATGGGGCCAGGGGGCTCCCTCCCTACGAGCAGTACTTC. Amino acids: CASSQDGARGLPPYEQYF. V gene TRBV4-3 combines with J gene TRBJ2-7, with 8 bases matching TRBD1. Looked up from germline, CDR1 is LGHNA and CDR2 is YSLEER. V dropped 0 bases and J dropped 2; count of bases not matched to a gene: 12. This CDR3 has 18 residues.

V is TRBV29-1 and J is TRBJ1-5; 7 positions agree with TRBD1. The CDR3 contains 14 residues. The germline V gene encodes CDR1 SQVTM and CDR2 ANQGSEA. J lost 3 bases, V lost 7 bases, and 9 bases had no gene match. CDR3 sequence reads: CSAQETGTNQPQHF. The CDR3, as DNA: TGCAGCGCTCAAGAGACAGGGACCAATCAGCCCCAGCATTTT.

The V call is TRBV19, the J call TRBJ1-2; D perhaps matches TRBD1 (6 bases). Germline CDR1 LNHDA, CDR2 SQIVND (reference sequence). The CDR3 covers 14 residues. Trimming took 9 bases from V and 4 from J, leaving 18 bases between them. The CDR3 DNA follows: TGTGCCAGGGGTGGGGGCCGCCGGTGCTATGGCTACACCTTC. Translated: CARGGGRRCYGYTF.

The gene calls are TRBV7-2 and TRBJ2-7; 13 nucleotides align to TRBD2. The CDR3 covers 14 residues. The germline CDR1 and CDR2 sequences are SGHTA and FQGNSA. The J segment lost 6 bases and the V segment lost 5 bases, leaving 4 bases of the junction unmatched. CDR3 sequence (DNA): TGTGCCAGCAGCCCAAGACTAGCGGGGGGCGAGCAGTACTTC. This encodes CASSPRLAGGEQYF.

This chain uses TRBV7-9 with TRBJ1-4; D is unclear. The CDR3 is 17 amino acids. V lost 5 bases and J lost 6, with 22 bases in between. Germline CDR1 SEHNR, CDR2 FQNEAQ (reference sequence). The CDR3 loop is CASSQRRLKPSDEKLFF. In nucleotides, the CDR3 is TGTGCCAGCAGCCAAAGGAGGCTCAAACCCTCGGATGAAAAACTGTTTTTT.

The V and J genes are TRBV28 and TRBJ1-5; D is unresolved. The ends were cut back, 5 bases at V and 3 bases at J, with 14 bases in the middle. The CDR3 is 15 residues long. Germline CDR1 and CDR2: MDHEN and SYDVKM. CDR3 in DNA: TGTGCCAGCAGTCCAAGACGGGAGGTCAATCAGCCCCAGCATTTT. Its translation: CASSPRREVNQPQHF.

In its sample, this clone was seen a few times. V gene TRBV14 combines with J gene TRBJ2-4; the D gene is possibly TRBD1 (6 bases). The CDR3 spans 17 residues. The germline V gene has CDR1 SGHDN and CDR2 FVKESK. V dropped 1 base and J dropped 0 bases, with 13 bases sitting between them. The CDR3 is CASSQGQALLAKNIQYF. CDR3 DNA sequence: TGTGCCAGCAGCCAAGGACAGGCACTGCTAGCCAAAAACATTCAGTACTTC.

The chain combines TRBV7-2 with TRBJ2-5, with TRBD1 identical over 8 bases. Trimming removed 1 base from V and 7 bases from J; junction bases left unmatched: 5. CDR3 length: 14 residues. CDR1 SGHTA and CDR2 FQGNSA come from the germline V gene. The CDR3 loop reads CASSLVGQGGTQYF. The CDR3 DNA is TGTGCCAGCAGCTTAGTAGGACAGGGCGGGACCCAGTACTTC.

J is TRBJ2-7 and V is TRBV6-1; TRBD2 agrees at 11 bases. The germline CDR1 and CDR2 sequences are MNHNS and SASEGT. The CDR3 contains 15 residues. Trimming took 6 bases from V and 6 from J; bases not matched to a gene: 10. The CDR3 nucleotides read TGTGCCAGCAGGTGGGAGACTAGCGGGGTTGGCGAGCAGTACTTC. Encoded protein: CASRWETSGVGEQYF.

The chain employs TRBV7-2 and TRBJ2-2, with 9 bases matching TRBD2. The V segment lost 3 bases and the J segment 2 bases; nucleotides outside the gene matches: 1. CDR3 size: 15 residues. Germline V gene lookup returns CDR1 SGHTA and CDR2 FQGNSA. The CDR3 reads CASSFSGGNTGELFF. As DNA, the CDR3 is TGTGCCAGCAGCTTTAGCGGGGGAAACACCGGGGAGCTGTTTTTT.

The V and J genes are TRBV29-1 and TRBJ2-7, with D possibly being TRBD1 (6 bases). V lost 2 bases to trimming and J lost 2 bases, with 10 bases between them. The CDR3 is 13 residues long. Germline assignment: CDR1 SQVTM and CDR2 ANQGSEA. CDR3 in DNA: TGCAGCGTTGAACCAGGGGACACCTACGAGCAGTACTTC. The encoded protein is CSVEPGDTYEQYF.

Concerning this clone itself: The sample carries other DNA sequences with the same CDR3. The chain joins TRBV4-3 to TRBJ2-7; weak D call: TRBD2 (5 bases). CDR1 and CDR2 (germline): LGHNA, YSLEER. V gave up 1 base and J gave up 3 bases, with 10 bases separating them. The CDR3 is 14 amino acids. The CDR3 region has the DNA TGCGCCAGCAGCCAAGGGAGCGGCGGCTACGAGCAGTACTTC. It specifies CASSQGSGGYEQYF.

The chain employs TRBV11-2 and TRBJ1-1, with 8 positions matching TRBD1. The germline CDR1 and CDR2 sequences are SGHAT and FQNNGV. V shed 5 bases and J 0 bases; nucleotides not matched to a gene: 11. There are 17 residues in the CDR3. Here the CDR3 DNA reads TGTGCCAGCAGCCCACTCCGGACAGGGTCGTTGAACACTGAAGCTTTCTTT. Protein sequence: CASSPLRTGSLNTEAFF.

A few counts support this clone. The CDR3 loop reads CASSPYPGTGGTGELFF. The CDR3 bases are TGTGCCAGCTCACCATACCCCGGGACAGGGGGCACCGGGGAGCTGTTTTTT. The chain carries TRBV18 and TRBJ2-2, with 11 bases lining up with TRBD1. Per the germline V gene, CDR1 is KGHSH and CDR2 is LQKENI. The V gene end was trimmed by 2 bases and the J gene end by 4 bases; junction bases not matched to a gene: 6. The CDR3 contains 17 residues.

The J gene is TRBJ2-1, the V gene TRBV19, with D perhaps TRBD2 (6 bases). The CDR3 contains 15 residues. Trimming cost V 6 bases and J 7 bases, with 19 bases left between them. Per germline, CDR1 LNHDA and CDR2 SQIVND (reference sequence). As DNA, the CDR3 is TGTGCCAGTAGCCGACCGGGACTTTCCTCTAATGAGCAGTTCTTC. It encodes CASSRPGLSSNEQFF.

Only one count was recorded for this clone. The chain links TRBV27 to TRBJ2-3; weak D call: TRBD2 (5 bases). The V and J ends lost 6 bases and 6 bases respectively, with 10 bases between them. This CDR3 region has 12 residues. Germline CDR1 is MNHEY and CDR2 is SMNVEV (reference sequence). The CDR3 protein is CASSPREDTQYF. CDR3 bases: TGTGCCAGCAGCCCTAGGGAGGATACGCAGTATTTT.

The genes are TRBV2 and TRBJ1-1; no firm D call. The V end lost 6 bases, the J end lost 0 bases, and 11 bases lay between the germline ends. CDR3 length equals 14 residues. The germline V gene encodes CDR1 SNHLY and CDR2 FYNNEI. This chain's CDR3 is CASRRTELNTEAFF. The CDR3 coding sequence is TGTGCCAGCAGAAGAACAGAGTTGAACACTGAAGCTTTCTTT.

The chain is built from TRBV6-6 and TRBJ2-2, with 11 bases fitting TRBD1. J was trimmed by 5 bases and V by 2 bases; bases with no gene match: 1. Germline CDR1 is MNHNY and CDR2 is SVGAGI (reference sequence). This CDR3 is 15 amino acids long. Here the CDR3 DNA reads TGTGCCAGCAGTTACCGGGACAGGGGGACCGGGGAGCTGTTTTTT. Protein sequence: CASSYRDRGTGELFF.

This clone was seen only a few times. V usage is TRBV5-6 and J usage is TRBJ2-5, with a weak D call TRBD1 (6 bases). The CDR3 contains 14 residues. Trimming removed 4 bases at V and 6 bases at J, with 16 bases between. Per the germline V gene, CDR1 is SGHDT and CDR2 is YYEEEE. CDR3 loop: CASSPGHFRKTQYF. CDR3 DNA sequence: TGTGCCAGCAGCCCGGGACATTTCAGAAAGACCCAGTACTTC.

CDR3 in amino acids: CASSTSGGPSGELFF. For the CDR3, the DNA is TGCGCCAGCAGTACTAGCGGGGGGCCCTCCGGGGAGCTGTTTTTT. The chain carries TRBV4-1 and TRBJ2-2; TRBD2 aligns across 12 bases. The CDR3 runs 15 residues. Unmatched junction bases numbered 5, after V lost 6 bases and J lost 6 bases. Germline CDR1 and CDR2: MGHRA and YSYEKL.

V gene TRBV15 combines with J gene TRBJ1-2; unclear D gene. V was cut by 1 base and J by 5 bases, with 11 bases left in between. Looked up from germline, CDR1 is LNHNV and CDR2 is YYDKDF (reference sequence). This CDR3 comprises 14 residues. Here the CDR3 DNA reads TGTGCCACCAGCAGAGCTCGACACACATATGGCTACACCTTC. Its translation is CATSRARHTYGYTF.

This clone came up once. The J gene is TRBJ2-5, the V gene TRBV6-5, with 9 bases matching TRBD1. Germline V gene lookup returns CDR1 MNHEY and CDR2 SVGAGI. The CDR3 is 14 amino acids. The junction had 11 bases not matched to a gene; V was cut back by 10 bases and J by 5 bases. Here the CDR3 DNA reads TGTGCCATCGGTACCGGGACAGGGTTGGAGACCCAGTACTTC. Amino acids: CAIGTGTGLETQYF.

The table lists this clone with a few counts. The chain employs TRBV5-6 and TRBJ2-1; 13 nucleotides match TRBD2. V was clipped by 0 bases and J by 8 bases; unmatched bases: 8. The V gene's germline CDR1 is SGHDT and CDR2 YYEEEE. The CDR3 spans 17 residues. The DNA of the CDR3 is TGTGCCAGCAGCTTGGCCGTACTAGCGGGGGGGCAGGATGAGCAGTTCTTC. Translating gives CASSLAVLAGGQDEQFF.